These 23 T cell receptor beta chains share one sample of origin, sequenced in a study of cytomegalovirus exposure and HLA in healthy donors. Libraries were prepared by immunoSEQ multiplex PCR; TCRdb keeps only in-frame clonotypes and omits some of them. The sample has about 44,000 clones, over 85% seen once; the top ten hold over 2%. Material for sequencing was PBMCs. These receptors were taken from a woman under 30 in good health and CMV-seronegative.

The rearrangement joins TRBV5-6 to TRBJ2-2, with D uncertain. V lost 1 base and J lost 1, with 8 bases in between. Germline loops: CDR1 SGHDT, CDR2 YYEEEE. The CDR3 runs to 15 residues. The CDR3 spells CASSLLSGNTGELFF. The CDR3 nucleotides read TGTGCCAGCAGCTTGTTGTCGGGGAACACCGGGGAGCTGTTTTTT.

The chain couples TRBV11-2 to TRBJ2-7; D is ambiguous. Germline V CDR1 and CDR2: SGHAT, FQNNGV. The CDR3 is 16 amino acids. Deletions cut 3 bases from V and 0 bases from J, with 15 bases between. The CDR3 DNA is TGTGCCAGCAGCTTTTCTGGGCTTCCGAGCTCCTACGAGCAGTACTTC. Translation gives CASSFSGLPSSYEQYF.

This clone was recorded once. The chain combines TRBV19 with TRBJ1-1; 7 nucleotides agree with TRBD1. V lost 5 bases and J lost 4; bases outside the gene matches: 4. CDR1 and CDR2 from the germline V gene are LNHDA and SQIVND (reference sequence). The CDR3 covers 13 residues. CDR3 nucleotides: TGTGCCAGTAGTTGGGCAGGGGGCACTGAAGCTTTCTTT. It yields the protein CASSWAGGTEAFF.

This chain joins TRBV13 and TRBJ1-1; no firm D call. Trimming stripped 8 bases from V and 5 bases from J, with 15 bases between. Germline V gene lookup returns CDR1 PRHDT and CDR2 FYEKMQ (reference sequence). The CDR3 is 13 amino acids. CDR3 in amino acids: CASFEGGRTEAFF. The DNA for the CDR3 is TGTGCCAGCTTTGAGGGAGGTAGGACTGAAGCTTTCTTT.

The V gene is TRBV5-4, the J gene TRBJ1-2; D is possibly TRBD1 (6 bases). V was pared by 4 bases and J by 5 bases, with 12 bases between. CDR1 SGHNT and CDR2 YYREEE come from the germline V gene (reference sequence). The CDR3 is 13 residues long. CDR3 coding DNA: TGTGCCAGCAGCCGGACAGTTGCTTATGGCTACACCTTC. It codes for CASSRTVAYGYTF.

The gene calls are TRBV2 and TRBJ2-5; 7 positions agree with TRBD1. CDR1 and CDR2 (germline): SNHLY, FYNNEI. The trim removed 8 bases at V and 1 base at J, leaving 10 bases unmatched. The CDR3 is 15 residues long. CDR3 DNA: TGTGCCAGCCAAATCCAGGGGGTCCCCCAAGAGACCCAGTACTTC. Residues: CASQIQGVPQETQYF.

The V and J genes are TRBV7-2 and TRBJ2-2; D possibly corresponds to TRBD2 (5 bases). V was shortened by 0 bases and J by 3 bases, with 8 bases between the two germline ends. This CDR3 has 15 amino acids. CDR1 is SGHTA, CDR2 FQGNSA, per germline. The CDR3 here is CASSLAGLDTGELFF. The CDR3 DNA follows: TGTGCCAGCAGCTTAGCAGGACTTGACACCGGGGAGCTGTTTTTT.

The V gene is TRBV2, the J gene TRBJ2-5; 7 bases are a match to TRBD2. Unmatched junction bases numbered 11, after V lost 1 base and J lost 3 bases. The CDR3 spans 17 residues. Per the germline V gene, CDR1 is SNHLY and CDR2 is FYNNEI. The CDR3 spells CASSEGWAGEVKETQYF. CDR3 nucleotide sequence: TGTGCCAGCAGTGAAGGTTGGGCGGGGGAGGTTAAAGAGACCCAGTACTTC.

V is TRBV4-1 and J is TRBJ2-3, with 7 positions matching TRBD1. Germline assignment: CDR1 MGHRA and CDR2 YSYEKL. The V segment lost 5 bases and the J segment 4 bases; nucleotides outside the gene matches: 15. CDR3 length: 17 residues. This chain's CDR3 is CASSSPGQPKGPDTQYF. The DNA of the CDR3 is TGCGCCAGCAGCTCTCCGGGACAGCCTAAAGGTCCAGATACGCAGTATTTT.

The rearrangement uses TRBV19 and TRBJ2-2, with 10 bases identical to TRBD1. V lost 9 bases, J lost 5 bases, and 3 bases stayed unmatched. Looked up from germline, CDR1 is LNHDA and CDR2 is SQIVND (reference sequence). The CDR3 has 13 amino acids. CDR3 DNA sequence: TGTGCCAGCGGACAGGGGGGGACCGGGGAGCTGTTTTTT. This translates into CASGQGGTGELFF.

The gene calls are TRBV11-2 and TRBJ2-3; TRBD1 matches 11 bases. This CDR3 is built from 17 residues. Germline V CDR1 and CDR2: SGHAT, FQNNGV. The junction had 11 bases not matched to a gene; V was cut back by 4 bases and J by 5 bases. This CDR3 reads CASSSPPGQGVGDTQYF. Here the CDR3 DNA reads TGTGCCAGCAGCTCCCCCCCGGGACAGGGGGTAGGAGATACGCAGTATTTT. The full variable domain, with the rest looked up from reference TRBV11-2 and TRBJ2-3, is EAGVAQSPRYKIIEKRQSVAFWCNPISGHATLYWYQQILGQGPKLLIQFQNNGVVDDSQLPKDRFSAERLKGVDSTLKIQPAKLEDSAVYLCASSSPPGQGVGDTQYFGPGTRLTVL.

The rearrangement links TRBV9 to TRBJ1-3; 10 bases map to TRBD1. CDR1 is SGDLS and CDR2 is YYNGEE in the germline V gene. With V trimmed by 4 bases and J by 3 bases, 7 bases remained unmatched. The CDR3 is made up of 16 amino acids. CDR3 nucleotide sequence: TGTGCCAGCAGCCCCTCGACAGGGGGCGTTGGAAACACCATATATTTT. The encoded protein is CASSPSTGGVGNTIYF.

The V gene is TRBV6-6, the J gene TRBJ2-7; 11 positions agree with TRBD1. Germline V CDR1 and CDR2: MNHNY, SVGAGI (reference sequence). V was pared by 6 bases and J by 9 bases, with 7 bases of the junction left unmatched. The CDR3 is 13 residues long. The CDR3, as DNA: TGTGCCAGCAGCGCGGGACAGGGGGTAGGGCAGTACTTC. Protein product: CASSAGQGVGQYF.

This chain joins TRBV7-2 and TRBJ2-5; possibly TRBD1 for D (6 bases). The V gene's germline CDR1 is SGHTA and CDR2 FQGNSA. V lost 5 bases to trimming and J lost 5 bases, with 9 bases between them. The CDR3 has 12 residues. As DNA, the CDR3 is TGTGCCAGCAGCGTCCAGGGGGAGACCCAGTACTTC. Translated, it gives CASSVQGETQYF. Variable domain in full (rest from reference TRBV7-2 and TRBJ2-5): GAGVSQSPSNKVTEKGKDVELRCDPISGHTALYWYRQSLGQGLEFLIYFQGNSAPDKSGLPSDRFSAERTGGSVSTLTIQRTQQEDSAVYLCASSVQGETQYFGPGTRLLVL.

CDR3 coding DNA: TGTGCCAGCAGCCCCCCTACCGCCAGGGTTGATGGCTACACCTTC. The encoded protein is CASSPPTARVDGYTF. V gene TRBV28 combines with J gene TRBJ1-2; D might be TRBD1 (5 bases). In germline, CDR1 is MDHEN, CDR2 SYDVKM. This CDR3 region has 15 residues. The V and J ends lost 6 bases and 6 bases respectively, with 20 bases between them.

Only one count was recorded for this clone. This chain uses TRBV7-2 with TRBJ2-3, with 8 bases matching TRBD1. The germline CDR1 and CDR2 sequences are SGHTA and FQGNSA. J lost 2 bases, V lost 5 bases, and 15 bases had no gene match. This CDR3 has 18 residues. The CDR3 nucleotides read TGTGCCAGCAGCCTAGGCCGACGTGGACAGGGAATCACAGATACGCAGTATTTT. Its protein is CASSLGRRGQGITDTQYF. Drawing the rest from reference TRBV7-2 and TRBJ2-3, the complete variable domain is GAGVSQSPSNKVTEKGKDVELRCDPISGHTALYWYRQSLGQGLEFLIYFQGNSAPDKSGLPSDRFSAERTGGSVSTLTIQRTQQEDSAVYLCASSLGRRGQGITDTQYFGPGTRLTVL.

The J gene is TRBJ1-2, the V gene TRBV28; TRBD1 matches 7 bases. Germline V lookup: CDR1 MDHEN, CDR2 SYDVKM. The CDR3 runs to 14 residues. With V trimmed by 3 bases and J by 3 bases, 4 bases remained unmatched. DNA of the CDR3: TGTGCCAGCAGTTTGAGGGGGCGCGACTATGGCTACACCTTC. Protein: CASSLRGRDYGYTF.

This clone showed up just once. CDR3 sequence: CASSQDVSGGYNEQFF. The CDR3 bases are TGCGCCAGCAGCCAAGATGTAAGCGGGGGGTACAATGAGCAGTTCTTC. The chain combines TRBV4-1 with TRBJ2-1; 9 bases align to TRBD2. Germline trimming cut 0 bases from V and 4 bases from J; bases unmatched to any gene: 4. The CDR3 has 16 amino acids. CDR1 and CDR2 from the germline V gene are MGHRA and YSYEKL.

The gene calls are TRBV30 and TRBJ1-4; TRBD1 matches 9 bases. Trimming at V came to 3 bases and at J to 7 bases, leaving 9 bases not matched to a gene. The CDR3 extends over 15 amino acids. Germline CDR1 reads GTSNPN; CDR2 reads SVGIG (reference sequence). The CDR3 sequence is CAWSRPGQGGEKLFF. Here the CDR3 DNA reads TGTGCCTGGAGCAGGCCGGGACAGGGAGGTGAAAAACTGTTTTTT.

The V call is TRBV19, the J call TRBJ1-1, with TRBD1 matching 10 bases. This CDR3 has 15 residues. The J segment lost 0 bases and the V segment lost 9 bases, leaving 7 bases of the junction unmatched. Germline assignment: CDR1 LNHDA and CDR2 SQIVND (reference sequence). As DNA, the CDR3 is TGTGCCAGCAGAGATGGACAGGGGGTGAACACTGAAGCTTTCTTT. Amino acids: CASRDGQGVNTEAFF.

The genes are TRBV4-2 and TRBJ2-7; 7 bases align to TRBD2. V lost 0 bases and J lost 3; bases outside the gene matches: 8. CDR3 length: 16 amino acids. CDR1 and CDR2 from the germline V gene are LGHNA and YNFKEQ. The CDR3 sequence is CASSQDRETSIYEQYF. The CDR3 region has the DNA TGTGCCAGCAGCCAAGACAGGGAGACTAGCATCTACGAGCAGTACTTC.

The V and J genes are TRBV2 and TRBJ1-3, with D uncertain. Looked up from germline, CDR1 is SNHLY and CDR2 is FYNNEI. The ends were cut back, 6 bases at V and 0 bases at J, with 12 bases in the middle. CDR3 length: 15 amino acids. The CDR3 reads CASRLDGDSGNTIYF. The CDR3 DNA sequence: TGTGCCAGCAGATTGGACGGGGACTCTGGAAACACCATATATTTT.

This clone appeared once. The chain links TRBV5-4 to TRBJ1-4; no clear D gene. This CDR3 comprises 14 residues. Trimming took off 4 bases at V and 5 bases at J, with 12 bases between the two ends. CDR1 is SGHNT, CDR2 YYREEE, per germline (reference sequence). The CDR3 DNA sequence: TGTGCCAGCAGCACGGATGGAGGGAATGAAAAACTGTTTTTT. Its protein is CASSTDGGNEKLFF.